These 5 T cell receptor beta chains share one sample of origin, sequenced in a study of vaccination and CD4 T cells after COVID-19. At the Johns Hopkins FTIC core, DNA taken from cultured CD4+ T cells was sequenced by way of the Oncomine TCR Beta short-read assay. Each CDR3 protein is one row after TCRdb ran MiXCR on the PCR reads. The sample includes 14,000 to 15,000 distinct CDR3 sequences, less than 30% of them seen just once. These receptors' targets are unknown. Treatment meaning: roughly 10-day PBMC culture with coronavirus spike peptide pools or control peptides (ViraFEST assay). Sample: cultured CD4+ T cells from blood. The receptors originated from a human donor with COVID-19.

This clonotype has more than one count but fewer than ten. CDR3 nucleotide sequence: TGTGCCAGCAGTTTGCGGGGGGGTCTGTACGAGCAGTACTTC. Protein product: CASSLRGGLYEQYF. This chain joins TRBV6-5 and TRBJ2-7, with 9 bases matching TRBD2. Trimming took 4 bases from V and 4 from J; bases not matched to a gene: 5. Looked up from germline, CDR1 is MNHEY and CDR2 is SVGAGI. The CDR3 is 14 amino acids.

The genes are TRBV7-2 and TRBJ1-4; the D gene is possibly TRBD1 (6 bases). V dropped 5 bases and J dropped 7 bases, with 11 bases sitting between them. CDR3 length: 13 residues. CDR1 is SGHTA and CDR2 is FQGNSA in the germline V gene. The CDR3 nucleotides are TGTGCCAGCAGCCCAGGGGACGGTGAAAAACTGTTTTTT. This sequence encodes CASSPGDGEKLFF.

This clonotype turned up a few times. The rearrangement joins TRBV6-2 or TRBV6-3 to TRBJ2-1; TRBD2 is a possible D gene (6 bases). The CDR3 has 16 amino acids. Germline assignment: CDR1 MNHEY and CDR2 SVGEGT. The ends were cut back, 0 bases at V and 8 bases at J, with 17 bases in the middle. This CDR3 is CASSYSRAGKGHEQFF. In DNA form, the CDR3 reads TGTGCCAGCAGTTACTCGAGAGCGGGTAAAGGCCATGAGCAGTTCTTC.

Only a few counts were recorded for this clonotype. V gene TRBV20-1 combines with J gene TRBJ2-7, with D uncertain. CDR3 length: 13 amino acids. Germline CDR1 reads DFQATT; CDR2 reads SNEGSKA (reference sequence). V dropped 4 bases and J dropped 5 bases, with 15 bases sitting between them. The CDR3 spells CSATILPANEQYF. DNA for the CDR3: TGCAGTGCTACAATTCTCCCGGCCAACGAGCAGTACTTC.

The sample holds a few counts of this clonotype. The chain employs TRBV20-1 and TRBJ2-1; 8 nucleotides line up with TRBD2. This CDR3 comprises 13 residues. Trimming took 8 bases from V and 8 from J; bases not matched to a gene: 11. Germline V lookup: CDR1 DFQATT, CDR2 SNEGSKA (reference sequence). This chain's CDR3 is CSSGGALGDEQFF. In nucleotides, the CDR3 is TGCAGTTCGGGGGGGGCCCTCGGAGATGAGCAGTTCTTC.